These T cell receptor beta chains were read from a single sample in a study of blood T cells in healthy people across ages. TCRdb reprocessed the 5' RACE reads via MiXCR and lists one record per CDR3 protein. This sample yields 1.8 million or so distinct CDR3 sequences, of which approximately 40% are seen a single time; approximately 22% belongs to the top ten. The sequenced sample consisted of blood. The source of these receptors is a human donor in good health. CDR3s include the opening cysteine and the closing phenylalanine or tryptophan. D genes are given only for firm matches. The listing skips clone size in some rows; elsewhere it reads once, few, many or a size class.

J: TRBJ2-6; D: .; size: many; V: TRBV29-1; CDR3: CSVARSGANVLTF; DNA: TGCAGCGTTGCTCGATCTGGGGCCAACGTCCTGACTTTC
J: TRBJ2-7; D: .; size: .; V: TRBV5-4; CDR3: CASSFEGRNFRNEQYF; DNA: TGTGCCAGCAGCTTTGAGGGGCGCAATTTCCGCAATGAGCAGTACTTC
J: TRBJ2-1; D: TRBD2; size: few; V: TRBV6-2/TRBV6-3; CDR3: CASSSQLAGGRNEQFF; DNA: TGTGCCAGCAGCTCACAACTAGCGGGGGGGCGGAATGAGCAGTTCTTC
J: TRBJ1-1; D: TRBD1; size: once; V: TRBV12-3/TRBV12-4; CDR3: CASNPGQGSRAFF; DNA: TGTGCCAGCAACCCGGGACAGGGGTCTCGAGCTTTCTTT
J: TRBJ2-3; D: .; size: .; V: TRBV28; CDR3: CASITPGDNTDTQYF; DNA: TGTGCCAGCATCACTCCGGGTGATAACACAGATACGCAGTATTTT
J: TRBJ2-5; D: TRBD2; size: few; V: TRBV4-3; CDR3: CASSQDWSGGAGETQYF; DNA: TGCGCCAGCAGCCAAGATTGGAGCGGGGGGGCAGGAGAGACCCAGTACTTC
J: TRBJ2-3; D: .; size: .; V: TRBV28; CDR3: CAILPGSGTDTQYF; DNA: TGTGCCATCCTCCCCGGCAGTGGCACAGATACGCAGTATTTT
J: TRBJ2-7; D: .; size: .; V: TRBV7-9; CDR3: CASSSREDYEQYF; DNA: TGTGCCAGCAGTTCAAGAGAGGACTACGAGCAGTACTTC
J: TRBJ1-5; D: .; size: .; V: TRBV20-1; CDR3: CSARARETQHF; DNA: TGCAGTGCTAGAGCCAGGGAGACCCAGCATTTT
J: TRBJ1-6; D: .; size: few; V: TRBV6-5; CDR3: CASSRDQINSPLHF; DNA: TGTGCCAGCAGTAGGGATCAAATTAATTCACCCCTCCACTTT
J: TRBJ1-1; D: .; size: .; V: TRBV28; CDR3: CASSPSGEGDTEVFF; DNA: TGTGCCAGCAGCCCCTCCGGGGAGGGGGACACTGAAGTTTTCTTT
J: TRBJ2-7; D: TRBD2; size: few; V: TRBV5-1; CDR3: CASSFPRTSGGSSYEQYF; DNA: TGCGCCAGCAGCTTTCCTCGGACTAGCGGGGGTTCCTCCTACGAGCAGTACTTC
J: TRBJ2-1; D: TRBD1; size: .; V: TRBV2; CDR3: CASEGQQYNEQFF; DNA: TGTGCAAGCGAGGGACAGCAATACAATGAGCAGTTCTTC
J: TRBJ1-1; D: .; size: .; V: TRBV12-3/TRBV12-4; CDR3: CASTTYGGEAFF; DNA: TGTGCCAGCACAACCTACGGCGGTGAAGCTTTCTTT
J: TRBJ1-4; D: .; size: .; V: TRBV20-1; CDR3: CSAPGPTTNEKLFF; DNA: TGCAGTGCCCCCGGACCGACTACTAATGAAAAACTGTTTTTT
J: TRBJ2-5; D: .; size: few; V: TRBV7-9; CDR3: CASKRDNQETQYF; DNA: TGTGCCAGCAAACGGGATAACCAAGAGACCCAGTACTTC
J: TRBJ1-1; D: .; size: .; V: TRBV7-6; CDR3: CAGSLSMNTEAFF; DNA: TGTGCCGGCAGCTTATCGATGAACACTGAAGCTTTCTTT
J: TRBJ1-2; D: .; size: .; V: TRBV6-1; CDR3: CASSEVEGLANYGYTF; DNA: TGTGCCAGCAGTGAAGTCGAGGGACTAGCTAACTATGGCTACACCTTC
J: TRBJ2-5; D: .; size: .; V: TRBV7-2; CDR3: CASSLNGYQWETQYF; DNA: TGTGCCAGCAGCTTAAATGGATATCAGTGGGAGACCCAGTACTTC
J: TRBJ2-2; D: .; size: few; V: TRBV6-5; CDR3: CATEPRDSGNTGELFF; DNA: TGTGCCACCGAGCCGCGGGACAGCGGAAACACCGGGGAGCTGTTTTTT
J: TRBJ2-1; D: .; size: few; V: TRBV7-2; CDR3: CASSYTGSLNEQFF; DNA: TGTGCCAGCAGCTATACCGGGAGCCTCAATGAGCAGTTCTTC
J: TRBJ2-7; D: .; size: .; V: TRBV7-2; CDR3: CASGLRSGGNLYEQYF; DNA: TGTGCCAGCGGCCTACGCTCGGGCGGCAATCTCTACGAGCAGTACTTC
J: TRBJ2-1; D: .; size: few; V: TRBV14; CDR3: CASSQGRGREQFF; DNA: TGTGCCAGCAGCCAAGGACGGGGACGCGAGCAGTTCTTC
J: TRBJ1-1; D: .; size: .; V: TRBV20-1; CDR3: CSARAGIGEAFF; DNA: TGCAGTGCTAGAGCGGGAATAGGGGAAGCTTTCTTT
J: TRBJ1-2; D: .; size: .; V: TRBV2; CDR3: CASSEGWLRVLANYGYTF; DNA: TGTGCCAGCAGTGAAGGTTGGCTAAGAGTGTTAGCTAACTATGGCTACACCTTC
J: TRBJ2-3; D: TRBD2; size: .; V: TRBV7-2; CDR3: CASSFASGGAKDTQYF; DNA: TGTGCCAGCAGCTTCGCTAGCGGGGGGGCCAAAGATACGCAGTATTTT
J: TRBJ2-4; D: .; size: few; V: TRBV27; CDR3: CASSFFGFALGAKNIQYF; DNA: TGTGCCAGCAGTTTTTTCGGTTTTGCCCTGGGTGCCAAAAACATTCAGTACTTC
J: TRBJ1-4; D: .; size: few; V: TRBV5-5; CDR3: CASSQAGIEKLFF; DNA: TGTGCCAGCAGCCAAGCGGGGATTGAAAAACTGTTTTTT
J: TRBJ2-4; D: .; size: few; V: TRBV5-1; CDR3: CASSPSGAHKNIQYF; DNA: TGCGCCAGCAGCCCCTCAGGGGCTCACAAAAACATTCAGTACTTC
J: TRBJ1-2; D: .; size: many; V: TRBV20-1; CDR3: CSARDRRIYGYTF; DNA: TGCAGTGCTAGAGATCGGAGGATCTATGGCTACACCTTC
J: TRBJ1-5; D: .; size: few; V: TRBV7-2; CDR3: CASSLQGIRNQPQHF; DNA: TGTGCCAGCAGTCTACAGGGAATTCGCAATCAGCCCCAGCATTTT
J: TRBJ2-3; D: TRBD1; size: .; V: TRBV29-1; CDR3: CSSGQVADTQYF; DNA: TGCAGCTCAGGACAGGTGGCAGATACGCAGTATTTT
J: TRBJ1-2; D: .; size: .; V: TRBV28; CDR3: CASRSREVGYTF; DNA: TGTGCCAGCAGATCAAGAGAGGTTGGCTACACCTTC
J: TRBJ1-1; D: TRBD1; size: few; V: TRBV7-8; CDR3: CASSTWTGVNTEAFF; DNA: TGTGCCAGCAGCACTTGGACAGGGGTGAACACTGAAGCTTTCTTT
J: TRBJ2-5; D: TRBD1; size: many; V: TRBV7-6; CDR3: CASSADREETQYF; DNA: TGTGCCAGCAGCGCCGACAGGGAAGAGACCCAGTACTTC
J: TRBJ2-1; D: .; size: .; V: TRBV20-1; CDR3: CSARGGLRNEQFF; DNA: TGCAGTGCTAGGGGGGGGCTCCGGAATGAGCAGTTCTTC
J: TRBJ2-1; D: .; size: few; V: TRBV29-1; CDR3: CSVDRDSYNEQFF; DNA: TGCAGCGTTGACAGGGACTCCTACAATGAGCAGTTCTTC
J: TRBJ2-7; D: .; size: few; V: TRBV20-1; CDR3: CSARDLKGPYEQYF; DNA: TGCAGTGCTAGAGACCTTAAGGGGCCCTACGAGCAGTACTTC
J: TRBJ2-3; D: .; size: once; V: TRBV4-3; CDR3: CASSQDWAILSTDTQYF; DNA: TGCGCCAGCAGCCAAGATTGGGCTATATTAAGCACAGATACGCAGTATTTT
J: TRBJ2-3; D: .; size: few; V: TRBV4-1; CDR3: CASSQGSGGADTQYF; DNA: TGCGCCAGCAGCCAGGGTAGCGGAGGGGCAGATACGCAGTATTTT
J: TRBJ1-6; D: .; size: few; V: TRBV7-8; CDR3: CASSLQRIPDNSPLHF; DNA: TGTGCCAGCAGCTTACAAAGAATCCCTGATAATTCACCCCTCCACTTT
J: TRBJ1-5; D: TRBD1; size: .; V: TRBV3-1; CDR3: CASSQTGDFSPQHF; DNA: TGTGCCAGCAGCCAAACAGGGGATTTTTCGCCCCAGCATTTT
J: TRBJ2-7; D: .; size: few; V: TRBV4-3; CDR3: CASSQDIDSYEQYF; DNA: TGCGCCAGCAGCCAGGATATTGACAGCTACGAGCAGTACTTC
J: TRBJ1-1; D: .; size: .; V: TRBV7-2; CDR3: CASSLFGAGREAFF; DNA: TGTGCCAGCAGCTTATTCGGTGCTGGCAGAGAAGCTTTCTTT